The present TCR beta chain was sequenced within a study of cytomegalovirus exposure and HLA in healthy donors. General study results and limits: The study found most TCR sequences rare, yet found some public TCRs in many donors.

Points on this clone: Its specificity is not known.

With V trimmed by 10 bases and J by 10 bases, 8 bases remained unmatched. Germline loops: CDR1 MNHEY, CDR2 SVGAGI. The CDR3 has 13 amino acids. The PCR contained 60 Vbeta and 13 Jbeta primers. Profiling relied on immunoSEQ multiplex PCR, and the TCRdb table lists in-frame clones only, not all of them. The repertoire table contains over 100,000 clones. The V gene is TRBV6-5, the J gene TRBJ2-1; 12 bases align to TRBD2. Sequencing was done on a sample of PBMCs. The clonotype originates from a man between 40 and 49 years old in good health and CMV-seropositive. DNA of the CDR3: TGTGCCACGGGGCTAGCGGGGGGGCGGGAGCAGTTCTTC. Protein sequence: CATGLAGGREQFF.